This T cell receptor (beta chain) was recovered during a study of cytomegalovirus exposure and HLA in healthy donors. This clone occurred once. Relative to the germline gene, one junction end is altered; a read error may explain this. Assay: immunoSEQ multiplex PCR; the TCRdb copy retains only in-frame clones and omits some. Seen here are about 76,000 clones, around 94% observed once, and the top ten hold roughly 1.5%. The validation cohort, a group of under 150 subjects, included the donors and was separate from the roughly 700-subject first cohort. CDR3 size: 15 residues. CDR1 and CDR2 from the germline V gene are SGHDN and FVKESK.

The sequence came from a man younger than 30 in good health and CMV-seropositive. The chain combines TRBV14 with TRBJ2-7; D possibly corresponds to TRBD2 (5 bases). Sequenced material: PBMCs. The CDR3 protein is CASSEEGAFHDEQYF. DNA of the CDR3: TGTGCCAGCAGCGAAGAGGGAGCATTTCACGACGAGCAGTACTTC.